The rows below give T cell receptor beta chains drawn from one sample of a study of cytomegalovirus exposure and HLA in healthy donors. The assay was immunoSEQ multiplex PCR, and TCRdb's table has in-frame clones only and misses some. The sample totals about 200,000 clones. Sequencing input: PBMCs. The receptors here all came from a girl aged 2-15 years in good health and CMV-seropositive. Each CDR3 is given with its conserved first and last residue. The D gene is left open where the match is weak.

j_gene: TRBJ2-1
d_gene: -
v_gene: TRBV5-1
CDR3nt: TGCGCCAGCAGCTTGGCCGGAGGGACGGGACGACGCTCCTACAATGAGCAGTTCTTC
CDR3aa: CASSLAGGTGRRSYNEQFF

j_gene: TRBJ2-1
d_gene: TRBD2
v_gene: TRBV27
CDR3nt: TGTGCCAGCAGCTCTTTACCCCCCCAGGGCCCTGCGGGGGTTGAGCAGTTCTTC
CDR3aa: CASSSLPPQGPAGVEQFF

j_gene: TRBJ1-2
d_gene: TRBD1
v_gene: TRBV5-1
CDR3nt: TGCGCCAGCAGCTTAGCAGGGGGCGGCCGCGGAGGGACCTATGGCTACACCTTC
CDR3aa: CASSLAGGGRGGTYGYTF

j_gene: TRBJ1-2
d_gene: -
v_gene: TRBV7-2
CDR3nt: TGTGCCAGCAGCCCTCGACCACAGGGTCTGATGGGGGGCTACACCTTC
CDR3aa: CASSPRPQGLMGGYTF

j_gene: TRBJ1-4
d_gene: TRBD1
v_gene: TRBV19
CDR3nt: TGTGCCAGTAGTGGAGAATCCGGGACAGTTAATGAAAAACTGTTTTTT
CDR3aa: CASSGESGTVNEKLFF

j_gene: TRBJ2-2
d_gene: TRBD2
v_gene: TRBV7-2
CDR3nt: TGTGCCAGCACCGGACTAGCGATAGCCGGGGAGCTGTTTTTT
CDR3aa: CASTGLAIAGELFF

j_gene: TRBJ2-1
d_gene: TRBD1
v_gene: TRBV2
CDR3nt: TGTGCCAGCAGTTTCCAAGCCGGGACAGGGAACAATGAGCAGTTCTTC
CDR3aa: CASSFQAGTGNNEQFF

j_gene: TRBJ2-7
d_gene: -
v_gene: TRBV6-5
CDR3nt: TGTGCCAGCAGTTACTCGCTAGCAAGCAGATACGAGCAGTACTTC
CDR3aa: CASSYSLASRYEQYF

j_gene: TRBJ2-7
d_gene: TRBD1
v_gene: TRBV5-1
CDR3nt: TGCGCCAGTAGCCGGGACAGGATCTACGAGCAGTACTTC
CDR3aa: CASSRDRIYEQYF

j_gene: TRBJ2-1
d_gene: -
v_gene: TRBV6-5
CDR3nt: TGTGCCAGCACTAGTACCGACAATGAGCAGTTCTTC
CDR3aa: CASTSTDNEQFF

j_gene: TRBJ2-7
d_gene: -
v_gene: TRBV29-1
CDR3nt: TGCAGCGTTGCGAGGGGGGAGGGTTACGAGCAGTACTTC
CDR3aa: CSVARGEGYEQYF

j_gene: TRBJ1-3
d_gene: TRBD1
v_gene: TRBV4-1
CDR3nt: TGCGCCAGCAGCCAAGGGACAGGGGGAAACACCATATATTTT
CDR3aa: CASSQGTGGNTIYF

j_gene: TRBJ1-2
d_gene: -
v_gene: TRBV10-2
CDR3nt: TGCGCCAGCAGTGAGCAGGGCCCATATGGCTACACCTTC
CDR3aa: CASSEQGPYGYTF

j_gene: TRBJ2-3
d_gene: -
v_gene: TRBV28
CDR3nt: TGTGCCAGCAGTTATGGTGCGCTCGCAGATACGCAGTATTTT
CDR3aa: CASSYGALADTQYF

j_gene: TRBJ2-5
d_gene: TRBD2
v_gene: TRBV6-1
CDR3nt: TGTGCCAGCAGTGAAGAGGGAGGGCGAGAGACCCAGTACTTC
CDR3aa: CASSEEGGRETQYF

j_gene: TRBJ2-1
d_gene: TRBD2
v_gene: TRBV28
CDR3nt: TGTGCCAGCACCAACCCCGGACTAGCGGTATACAATGAGCAGTTCTTC
CDR3aa: CASTNPGLAVYNEQFF

j_gene: TRBJ1-1
d_gene: -
v_gene: TRBV7-9
CDR3nt: TGTGCCAGCAGCGTCAGGGACACGAACACTGAAGCTTTCTTT
CDR3aa: CASSVRDTNTEAFF

j_gene: TRBJ2-1
d_gene: -
v_gene: TRBV6-1
CDR3nt: TGTGCCAGCAGGCTAATGAATGAGCAGTTCTTC
CDR3aa: CASRLMNEQFF

j_gene: TRBJ2-5
d_gene: -
v_gene: TRBV11-2
CDR3nt: TGTGCCAGCAGCGCGACAAGCCCCAAGACCCAGTACTTC
CDR3aa: CASSATSPKTQYF

j_gene: TRBJ2-5
d_gene: TRBD2
v_gene: TRBV7-7
CDR3nt: TGTGCTAGCAGCGGAACCGGGACTAGGGAGGAGACCCAGTACTTC
CDR3aa: CASSGTGTREETQYF

j_gene: TRBJ2-3
d_gene: -
v_gene: TRBV14
CDR3nt: TGTGCCAGCAGCCAAGATCTAGTCTGGAAAAGACAGAATCTCACAGATACGCAGTATTTT
CDR3aa: CASSQDLVWKRQNLTDTQYF

j_gene: TRBJ2-7
d_gene: TRBD1
v_gene: TRBV6-5
CDR3nt: TGTGCCAGCAGTCGCCACAGGGGCGGCGAGCAGTACTTC
CDR3aa: CASSRHRGGEQYF

j_gene: TRBJ2-3
d_gene: TRBD2
v_gene: TRBV7-2
CDR3nt: TGTGCCAGCAGCAAACTAGCGGGAGGGCTCACAGATACGCAGTATTTT
CDR3aa: CASSKLAGGLTDTQYF

j_gene: TRBJ1-1
d_gene: -
v_gene: TRBV6-5
CDR3nt: TGTGCCAGCACCCCCTTCTTTAACACTGAAGCTTTCTTT
CDR3aa: CASTPFFNTEAFF

j_gene: TRBJ2-7
d_gene: TRBD2
v_gene: TRBV7-2
CDR3nt: TGTGCCAGCAGCTCCGAGGTAGGGTGGGCGGGAGATAACTACGAGCAGTACTTC
CDR3aa: CASSSEVGWAGDNYEQYF

j_gene: TRBJ2-7
d_gene: -
v_gene: TRBV5-1
CDR3nt: TGCGCCAGCAGCCCCGGGGAGGCCTCCTACGAGCAGTACTTC
CDR3aa: CASSPGEASYEQYF

j_gene: TRBJ2-5
d_gene: TRBD2
v_gene: TRBV27
CDR3nt: TGTGCCAGCAGTTTAGGCGGGAGGGCCCGAGGAGAGACCCAGTACTTC
CDR3aa: CASSLGGRARGETQYF

j_gene: TRBJ2-1
d_gene: TRBD2
v_gene: TRBV9
CDR3nt: TGTGCCAGCAGCGTAGCTACTATAGCGGGAGGGTCCTACAATGAGCAGTTCTTC
CDR3aa: CASSVATIAGGSYNEQFF

j_gene: TRBJ2-1
d_gene: TRBD2
v_gene: TRBV7-9
CDR3nt: TGTGCCAGCAGCTTCCGATCGGGGGGCTCCTACAATGAGCAGTTCTTC
CDR3aa: CASSFRSGGSYNEQFF

j_gene: TRBJ2-3
d_gene: TRBD2
v_gene: TRBV9
CDR3nt: TGTGCCAGCAGCGTAGAGCGGGGAATCACAGATACGCAGTATTTT
CDR3aa: CASSVERGITDTQYF

j_gene: TRBJ2-2
d_gene: -
v_gene: TRBV28
CDR3nt: TGTGCCAGCAGTTTCTTGGGGGAGCTGTTTTTT
CDR3aa: CASSFLGELFF

j_gene: TRBJ1-2
d_gene: TRBD1
v_gene: TRBV5-5
CDR3nt: TGTGCCAGCAGCTTGTTTGGGGGACAGGGGAGTTTGGGCTACACCTTC
CDR3aa: CASSLFGGQGSLGYTF

j_gene: TRBJ1-2
d_gene: -
v_gene: TRBV27
CDR3nt: TGTGCCAGCAGTTCAGTGACAGGTGGCTACACCTTC
CDR3aa: CASSSVTGGYTF

j_gene: TRBJ2-7
d_gene: -
v_gene: TRBV6-5
CDR3nt: TGTGCCAGCAGTTCCCGATTTAGCTCCTACGAGCAGTACTTC
CDR3aa: CASSSRFSSYEQYF

j_gene: TRBJ2-7
d_gene: -
v_gene: TRBV6-1
CDR3nt: TGTGCCAGCAGTGAACAGACAGGAGGATCCTACGAGCAGTACTTC
CDR3aa: CASSEQTGGSYEQYF

j_gene: TRBJ2-1
d_gene: TRBD1
v_gene: TRBV10-3
CDR3nt: TGTGCCATCAGCTCATTGTTAGGGACAGCCAATGAGCAGTTCTTC
CDR3aa: CAISSLLGTANEQFF

j_gene: TRBJ2-7
d_gene: TRBD2
v_gene: TRBV11-2
CDR3nt: TGTGCCAGCAGCACCCGGACTAGCGGGAGCTACGAGCAGTACTTC
CDR3aa: CASSTRTSGSYEQYF

j_gene: TRBJ2-6
d_gene: -
v_gene: TRBV10-3
CDR3nt: TGTGCCATCAGTGAAGACCGGAGCTCTGGGGCCAACGTCCTGACTTTC
CDR3aa: CAISEDRSSGANVLTF

j_gene: TRBJ1-2
d_gene: -
v_gene: TRBV27
CDR3nt: TGTGCCAGCAGTTTCCCAGGGGCTGATGGCTACACCTTC
CDR3aa: CASSFPGADGYTF

j_gene: TRBJ1-1
d_gene: TRBD1
v_gene: TRBV9
CDR3nt: TGTGCCAGTACCCGAGGGCCGGACAGGGCTACTGAAGCTTTCTTT
CDR3aa: CASTRGPDRATEAFF

j_gene: TRBJ2-1
d_gene: TRBD2
v_gene: TRBV7-9
CDR3nt: TGTGCCAGCAGCTTAGCCGGGACTAGCGGAGTACGCTCCTACAATGAGCAGTTCTTC
CDR3aa: CASSLAGTSGVRSYNEQFF

j_gene: TRBJ1-1
d_gene: -
v_gene: TRBV27
CDR3nt: TGTGCCAGCAGTTATCGAAAACCTTTAACGGGGGACACTGAAGCTTTCTTT
CDR3aa: CASSYRKPLTGDTEAFF

j_gene: TRBJ2-1
d_gene: -
v_gene: TRBV27
CDR3nt: TGTGCCAGCAGTCACTCCCATCGGGACAACCCTTACAATGAGCAGTTCTTC
CDR3aa: CASSHSHRDNPYNEQFF

j_gene: TRBJ2-7
d_gene: TRBD1
v_gene: TRBV28
CDR3nt: TGTGCCAGCACCAAAAAGCAGGGGGCCGACCCTAGGGCGCGGTACGGCTACGAGCAGTACTTC
CDR3aa: CASTKKQGADPRARYGYEQYF

j_gene: TRBJ2-3
d_gene: -
v_gene: TRBV9
CDR3nt: TGTGCCAGCAGCGTGTCCGCAGATACGCAGTATTTT
CDR3aa: CASSVSADTQYF

j_gene: TRBJ1-1
d_gene: TRBD1
v_gene: TRBV29-1
CDR3nt: TGCAGCGTTGATCGGGACAGCTTGAACACTGAAGCTTTCTTT
CDR3aa: CSVDRDSLNTEAFF

j_gene: TRBJ2-3
d_gene: -
v_gene: TRBV7-8
CDR3nt: TGTGCCAGCAGCTCCGTACAGGGATTCACAGATACGCAGTATTTT
CDR3aa: CASSSVQGFTDTQYF

j_gene: TRBJ2-5
d_gene: -
v_gene: TRBV7-9
CDR3nt: TGTGCCAGCAGCACTCCCAGAGGGCATACAGGGTACCTCGAGACCCAGTACTTC
CDR3aa: CASSTPRGHTGYLETQYF

j_gene: TRBJ1-5
d_gene: -
v_gene: TRBV19
CDR3nt: TGTGCCAGTACCACGGTCGGGGATAGCAATCAGCCCCAGCATTTT
CDR3aa: CASTTVGDSNQPQHF